Each of the 22 T cell receptor beta chains below was sequenced from the same sample in a study of blood T cell repertoires in COVID-19. The protocol was immunoSEQ multiplex PCR, while the TCRdb copy is restricted to in-frame clones and leaves out a portion. The data show around 170,000 clones, over 70% seen once. Sequencing input: PBMCs or T cells enriched from blood (not recorded which). These receptors were obtained from a man between 60 and 75 years old who had been exposed to COVID-19.

The chain links TRBV19 to TRBJ2-1; 13 nucleotides line up with TRBD2. The V gene end was trimmed by 1 base and the J gene end by 9 bases; junction bases not matched to a gene: 6. The germline V gene encodes CDR1 LNHDA and CDR2 SQIVND (reference sequence). The CDR3 has 16 amino acids. CDR3: CASSIALAGGRSEQFF. Written as DNA, the CDR3 is TGTGCCAGTAGTATAGCACTAGCGGGAGGGCGTAGTGAGCAGTTCTTC.

The chain uses TRBV28 and TRBJ2-3, with 12 bases matching TRBD2. The CDR3 is 17 residues long. V lost 4 bases to trimming and J lost 0 bases; unmatched junction nucleotides: 5. The germline V gene encodes CDR1 MDHEN and CDR2 SYDVKM. CDR3 DNA sequence: TGTGCCAGCAGTTCCCCTGGGACTAGCGGGAGCACAGATACGCAGTATTTT. Its translation: CASSSPGTSGSTDTQYF.

This sequence joins TRBV6-5 and TRBJ2-2; D is unresolved. Germline V gives CDR1 MNHEY, CDR2 SVGAGI. The CDR3 spans 15 residues. Between the trimmed V and J ends, which lost 2 bases and 6 bases, there was a span of 13 bases. CDR3 residues: CASSYGPISSGELFF. In DNA, the CDR3 is TGTGCCAGCAGTTACGGCCCAATCTCTTCCGGGGAGCTGTTTTTT.

A remark on this clone: At one end, the junction sequence differs from germline, possibly due to a read error. The chain recombines TRBV7-3 with TRBJ1-3; D is perhaps TRBD1 (6 bases). This CDR3 spans 10 amino acids. Germline-derived CDR1 and CDR2 are SGHTA and FQGTGA. The chain's CDR3 is CASGGTHHIF. CDR3 bases: TGTGCCAGCGGGGGCACTCACCATATATTT.

This clone was detected once. The chain carries TRBV24-1 and TRBJ2-2; D gene unclear. The germline V gene has CDR1 KGHDR and CDR2 SFDVKD. The CDR3 has 13 amino acids. Trimming shortened V by 1 base and J by 6 bases, and 5 bases separated the two germline ends. The CDR3 DNA reads TGTGCCACCAGTGATTTTTCCGCCGGGGAGCTGTTTTTT. It specifies CATSDFSAGELFF.

This sequence joins TRBV10-3 and TRBJ1-2; the D gene is possibly TRBD1 (6 bases). Germline loops: CDR1 ENHRY, CDR2 SYGVKD. V was cut by 7 bases and J by 4 bases, with 19 bases left in between. The CDR3 has 15 residues. CDR3 nucleotide sequence: TGTGCCATCAATCTAGAGGGGGGGCGCACCTATGGCTACACCTTC. Protein sequence: CAINLEGGRTYGYTF.

This clone has just a few counts. V usage is TRBV6-5 and J usage is TRBJ2-3; a weak D match, TRBD2 (6 bases). Trimming took off 6 bases at V and 3 bases at J, with 13 bases between the two ends. Germline CDR1 MNHEY, CDR2 SVGAGI. The CDR3 consists of 14 residues. The CDR3 DNA sequence: TGTGCCAGCAGCAGGGACTGGCGGACAGATACGCAGTATTTT. It is translated as CASSRDWRTDTQYF.

V and J are TRBV19 and TRBJ2-5, with TRBD1 identical over 7 bases. CDR3 size: 12 residues. Germline CDR1 is LNHDA and CDR2 is SQIVND (reference sequence). V shed 5 bases, J shed 5 bases, and the junction held 2 bases outside the gene matches. The CDR3 spells CASSHRGETQYF. DNA of the CDR3: TGTGCCAGTAGTCACAGGGGTGAGACCCAGTACTTC.

The chain has TRBV19 and TRBJ1-6; 7 nucleotides align to TRBD1. V lost 3 bases to trimming and J lost 7 bases; unmatched junction nucleotides: 6. CDR3 length: 15 amino acids. Germline loops: CDR1 LNHDA, CDR2 SQIVND (reference sequence). The CDR3, as DNA: TGTGCCAGTAGTATTGGGCAGGGGGGAAATTCACCCCTCCACTTT. It yields the protein CASSIGQGGNSPLHF.

The rearrangement links TRBV7-3 to TRBJ2-2; a weak D match, TRBD1 (6 bases). Looked up from germline, CDR1 is SGHTA and CDR2 is FQGTGA. The CDR3 extends over 15 amino acids. V lost 2 bases to trimming and J lost 0 bases, with 7 bases between them. CDR3 bases: TGTGCCAGCAGCTTACAGGGGTCGAACACCGGGGAGCTGTTTTTT. Translating gives CASSLQGSNTGELFF.

The DNA for the CDR3 is TGTGCCAGCAGGCAGGACAGGGGGGAAGCTTTCTTT. The encoded protein is CASRQDRGEAFF. The V call is TRBV12-3 or TRBV12-4, the J call TRBJ1-1; 10 bases map to TRBD1. V gave up 6 bases and J gave up 8 bases; unmatched junction bases: 3. The CDR3 is 12 residues long.

V is TRBV2 and J is TRBJ2-1; 14 nucleotides align to TRBD2. The CDR3 totals 16 residues. V shed 6 bases and J 4 bases; nucleotides not matched to a gene: 5. The germline V gene has CDR1 SNHLY and CDR2 FYNNEI. CDR3 DNA: TGTGCCAGCAGAGGGACTAGCGGGAGTTTTTACAATGAGCAGTTCTTC. This encodes CASRGTSGSFYNEQFF.

The rearrangement uses TRBV7-6 and TRBJ2-1, with a tentative D call TRBD2 (6 bases). Trimming took 5 bases from V and 4 from J, leaving 12 bases between them. CDR3 length equals 14 residues. Germline-derived CDR1 and CDR2 are SGHVS and FNYEAQ. Here the CDR3 DNA reads TGTGCCAGCAGCCTTGGGACTTTTTACAATGAGCAGTTCTTC. Its protein product is CASSLGTFYNEQFF.

The V gene is TRBV2, the J gene TRBJ2-3; TRBD2 is a possible D gene (6 bases). Germline V CDR1 and CDR2: SNHLY, FYNNEI. The CDR3 runs 15 residues. Trimming removed 5 bases at V and 0 bases at J, with 12 bases between. The CDR3 is CASSPGTVSTDTQYF. The CDR3 region has the DNA TGTGCCAGCAGTCCCGGGACTGTCAGCACAGATACGCAGTATTTT.

The rearrangement uses TRBV5-1 and TRBJ2-1; 9 nucleotides line up with TRBD1. Germline lookup yields CDR1 SGHRS and CDR2 YFSETQ. Unmatched junction bases numbered 5, after V lost 3 bases and J lost 7 bases. There are 14 residues in the CDR3. This CDR3 reads CASSWGTGRNEQFF. CDR3 nucleotides: TGCGCCAGCAGCTGGGGGACAGGGAGGAATGAGCAGTTCTTC.

The chain is built from TRBV7-8 and TRBJ1-1; D remains unclear. There are 14 residues in the CDR3. The V and J ends lost 4 bases and 8 bases respectively, with 17 bases between them. Germline loops: CDR1 SGHVS, CDR2 FQNEAQ. The CDR3 loop reads CASSSPKGALEAFF. The CDR3 DNA sequence: TGTGCCAGCAGCTCCCCGAAAGGAGCCTTAGAAGCTTTCTTT. The full variable domain, rest sourced from reference TRBV7-8 and TRBJ1-1, is GAGVSQSPRYKVAKRGQDVALRCDPISGHVSLFWYQQALGQGPEFLTYFQNEAQLDKSGLPSDRFFAERPEGSVSTLKIQRTQQEDSAVYLCASSSPKGALEAFFGQGTRLTVV.

The chain couples TRBV15 to TRBJ2-5, with 15 bases lining up with TRBD2. Germline V gene data show CDR1 as LNHNV and CDR2 as YYDKDF (reference sequence). With 4 bases clipped from V and 5 bases from J, the junction kept 5 bases outside the gene matches. This CDR3 has 16 residues. In DNA, the CDR3 is TGTGCCACCAGCAAGGGGACTAGCGGGAGGTCGGAGACCCAGTACTTC. Protein product: CATSKGTSGRSETQYF.

The chain employs TRBV11-3 and TRBJ2-2; D gene ambiguous. Trimming cost V 3 bases and J 1 base, with 6 bases left between them. Germline V lookup: CDR1 SGHNT, CDR2 YENEEA. The CDR3 is made up of 14 amino acids. The CDR3 region is CASSFYRNTGELFF. As DNA, the CDR3 is TGTGCCAGCAGCTTTTACAGGAACACCGGGGAGCTGTTTTTT.

In its sample, this clone was seen a few times. The J gene is TRBJ1-4, the V gene TRBV28; no reliable D call. Trimming stripped 6 bases from V and 5 bases from J, with 19 bases between. This CDR3 spans 16 amino acids. Germline V gene data show CDR1 as MDHEN and CDR2 as SYDVKM. The CDR3 is CASRNVYSAYNEKLFF. DNA of the CDR3: TGTGCCAGCAGGAATGTATACAGTGCCTACAATGAAAAACTGTTTTTT.

The CDR3 nucleotides are TGCAGCGTTGGTCCAGGCGGCAATCAGCCCCAGCATTTT. This sequence encodes CSVGPGGNQPQHF. The J gene is TRBJ1-5, the V gene TRBV29-1; D ambiguous. This CDR3 is 13 amino acids long. The V gene lost 4 bases and the J gene lost 2 bases, with 9 bases spanning the gap. Germline loops: CDR1 SQVTM, CDR2 ANQGSEA. The full variable domain, with the rest looked up from reference TRBV29-1 and TRBJ1-5, is SAVISQKPSRDICQRGTSLTIQCQVDSQVTMMFWYRQQPGQSLTLIATANQGSEATYESGFVIDKFPISRPNLTFSTLTVSNMSPEDSSIYLCSVGPGGNQPQHFGDGTRLSIL.

This clone occurred a few times. The chain has TRBV4-3 and TRBJ1-1; D gene unclear. Trimming removed 4 bases at V and 4 bases at J, with 13 bases between. The CDR3 has 14 amino acids. Per the germline V gene, CDR1 is LGHNA and CDR2 is YSLEER. This CDR3 is CASSRDGESTEAFF. The DNA of the CDR3 is TGCGCCAGCAGCCGTGATGGGGAGTCCACTGAAGCTTTCTTT.

A note on this clone: Germline is not matched at one junction end, which may reflect a read error. CDR3: CTSSQEGAGEQFF. CDR3 DNA: TGCACCAGCAGCCAAGAGGGGGCTGGAGAGCAGTTCTTC. This rearrangement joins TRBV4-1 to TRBJ2-1; 7 bases are shared with TRBD1. The germline V gene encodes CDR1 MGHRA and CDR2 YSYEKL. The length of the CDR3 is 13 residues.